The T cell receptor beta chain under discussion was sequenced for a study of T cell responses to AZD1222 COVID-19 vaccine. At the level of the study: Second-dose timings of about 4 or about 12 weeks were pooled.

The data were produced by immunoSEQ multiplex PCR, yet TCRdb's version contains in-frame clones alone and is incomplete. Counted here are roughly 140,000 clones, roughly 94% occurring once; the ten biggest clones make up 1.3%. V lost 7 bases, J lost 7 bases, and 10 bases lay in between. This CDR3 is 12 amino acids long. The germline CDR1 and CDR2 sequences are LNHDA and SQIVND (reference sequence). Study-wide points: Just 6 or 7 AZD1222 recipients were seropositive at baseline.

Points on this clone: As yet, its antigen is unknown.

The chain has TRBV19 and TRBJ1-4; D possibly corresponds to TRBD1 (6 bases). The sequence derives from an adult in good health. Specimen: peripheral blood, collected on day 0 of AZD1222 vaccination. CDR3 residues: CASTTGFEKLFF. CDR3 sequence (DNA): TGTGCCAGTACCACAGGGTTTGAAAAACTGTTTTTT.